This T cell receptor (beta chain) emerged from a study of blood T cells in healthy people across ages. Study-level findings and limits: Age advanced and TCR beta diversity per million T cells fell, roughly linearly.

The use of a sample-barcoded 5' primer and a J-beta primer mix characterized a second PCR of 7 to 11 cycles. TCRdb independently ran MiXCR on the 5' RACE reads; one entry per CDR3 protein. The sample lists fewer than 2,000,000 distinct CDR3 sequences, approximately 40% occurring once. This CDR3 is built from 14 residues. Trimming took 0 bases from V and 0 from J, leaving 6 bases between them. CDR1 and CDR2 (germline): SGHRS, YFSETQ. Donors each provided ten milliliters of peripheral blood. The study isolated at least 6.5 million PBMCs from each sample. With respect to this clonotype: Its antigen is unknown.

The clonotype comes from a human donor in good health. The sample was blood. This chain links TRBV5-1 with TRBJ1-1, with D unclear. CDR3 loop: CASSLGEVNTEAFF. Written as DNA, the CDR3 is TGCGCCAGCAGCTTGGGTGAGGTGAACACTGAAGCTTTCTTT. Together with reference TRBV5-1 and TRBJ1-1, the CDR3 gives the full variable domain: KAGVTQTPRYLIKTRGQQVTLSCSPISGHRSVSWYQQTPGQGLQFLFEYFSETQRNKGNFPGRFSGRQFSNSRSEMNVSTLELGDSALYLCASSLGEVNTEAFFGQGTRLTVV.